Listed below are T cell receptor beta chains from one sample, sequenced in a study of T cells in Graves' hyperthyroidism and ophthalmopathy. TCRdb independently ran MiXCR on the multiplex PCR reads; one entry per CDR3 protein. The sample includes approximately 690,000 distinct CDR3 sequences, more than 20% of them seen just once. Sequencing was carried out using blood. The receptors here all came from a man aged 30 to 45 with Graves' ophthalmopathy. Both conserved end residues are part of each CDR3. A D gene is named only where the DNA matches it firmly. Clone size is shown for a subset of rows, as once, few, many or a class of expanded clone.

TRBV12-3/TRBV12-4,many,TRBJ2-5,NA,CASSPMGTIQETQYF,TGTGCCAGCAGCCCCATGGGCACCATACAAGAGACCCAGTACTTC
TRBV13,many,TRBJ1-2,NA,CASSLETEGKYGGYTF,TGTGCCAGCAGCTTGGAAACTGAGGGGAAATATGGTGGCTACACCTTC
TRBV7-2,NA,TRBJ2-3,NA,CASSTLSLTDTQYF,TGTGCCAGCAGCACTCTGTCTCTGACAGATACGCAGTATTTT
TRBV19,NA,TRBJ2-6,TRBD1,CASSLGGEVGANVLTF,TGTGCCAGTAGTTTAGGGGGCGAAGTGGGGGCCAACGTCCTGACTTTC
TRBV7-9,few,TRBJ2-7,TRBD1,CASRPLIVLGQGDSYEQYF,TGTGCCAGCAGACCCCTAATTGTGCTCGGACAGGGGGACTCCTACGAGCAGTACTTC
TRBV30,NA,TRBJ2-5,TRBD1,CAWSDETGEYF,TGTGCCTGGAGTGACGAGACAGGGGAGTACTTC
TRBV30,NA,TRBJ2-1,TRBD2,CAWVRLAEYNEQFF,TGTGCCTGGGTGAGACTAGCGGAATACAATGAGCAGTTCTTC
TRBV28,few,TRBJ1-2,NA,CASRQVPYGYTF,TGTGCCAGCCGACAGGTCCCCTATGGCTACACCTTC
TRBV15,few,TRBJ2-1,TRBD2,CATSRTSGRSDEQFF,TGTGCCACCAGCAGAACTAGCGGGAGATCAGATGAGCAGTTCTTC
TRBV12-3/TRBV12-4,NA,TRBJ2-1,NA,CASSLWDGNEQFF,TGTGCCAGCAGTTTATGGGACGGAAATGAGCAGTTCTTC
TRBV18,NA,TRBJ1-6,NA,CASSPHGGSNSPLHF,TGTGCCAGCTCACCACATGGTGGTAGTAATTCACCCCTCCACTTT
TRBV28,many,TRBJ2-7,NA,CASSFGARTYEQYF,TGTGCCAGCAGTTTCGGGGCCCGCACCTACGAGCAGTACTTC
TRBV9,NA,TRBJ1-3,NA,CASSVPPDCSGNTIYF,TGTGCCAGCAGCGTCCCTCCGGACTGCTCTGGAAACACCATATATTTT
TRBV28,many,TRBJ1-1,TRBD1,CASSLRGQANTEAFF,TGTGCCAGCAGCCTCAGGGGGCAGGCGAACACTGAAGCTTTCTTT
TRBV19,NA,TRBJ1-3,NA,CASSLLQGTGNTIYF,TGTGCCAGTAGTCTTCTACAGGGAACTGGAAACACCATATATTTT
TRBV20-1,NA,TRBJ2-7,NA,CSAKQGYEQYF,TGCAGTGCAAAACAGGGCTACGAGCAGTACTTC
TRBV4-3,NA,TRBJ2-7,NA,CASSQNLGRAYEQYF,TGCGCCAGCAGCCAAAATCTCGGCAGGGCCTACGAGCAGTACTTC
TRBV20-1,few,TRBJ2-1,TRBD2,CSARDGRGPLYVNEQFF,TGCAGTGCTAGAGACGGGAGGGGCCCCCTTTATGTTAATGAGCAGTTCTTC
TRBV19,NA,TRBJ1-5,NA,CASREGGRPQHF,TGTGCCAGTAGGGAGGGTGGTCGGCCCCAGCATTTT
TRBV12-3/TRBV12-4,many,TRBJ2-1,NA,CASSLRRREGGGEQFF,TGTGCCAGCAGTTTAAGGCGGAGAGAGGGAGGCGGTGAGCAGTTCTTC
TRBV4-1,NA,TRBJ1-2,NA,CASSQAAGTNYGYTF,TGCGCCAGCAGCCAAGCGGCCGGGACAAACTATGGCTACACCTTC
TRBV29-1,NA,TRBJ2-6,NA,CSVVGGRTASGANVLTF,TGCAGCGTTGTCGGGGGACGGACCGCCTCTGGGGCCAACGTCCTGACTTTC
TRBV3-1,many,TRBJ1-1,TRBD1,CASSQETGVPEAFF,TGTGCCAGCAGCCAAGAAACAGGGGTGCCTGAAGCTTTCTTT
TRBV9,few,TRBJ2-5,NA,CASSVGVSGETQYF,TGTGCCAGCAGCGTAGGGGTATCGGGGGAGACCCAGTACTTC
TRBV6-2/TRBV6-3,NA,TRBJ2-5,NA,CASSYDRTPYF,TGTGCCAGCAGTTACGACAGGACCCCGTACTTC
TRBV6-1,few,TRBJ2-7,NA,CASIRTFGGYEQYF,TGTGCCAGCATCAGGACCTTCGGGGGCTACGAGCAGTACTTC
TRBV20-1,many,TRBJ2-7,TRBD2,CSAGPLLAGRYEQYF,TGCAGTGCTGGACCCCTACTAGCGGGAAGGTACGAGCAGTACTTC
TRBV30,few,TRBJ2-1,TRBD2,CAWSGTSGTPPYNEQFF,TGTGCCTGGAGTGGGACTAGCGGGACCCCCCCCTACAATGAGCAGTTCTTC
TRBV5-6,NA,TRBJ1-6,TRBD1,CASSWGTGYNSPLHF,TGTGCCAGCAGCTGGGGGACAGGCTATAATTCACCCCTCCACTTT
TRBV6-2/TRBV6-3,NA,TRBJ2-2,NA,CASSYSHQQGTGELFF,TGTGCCAGCAGTTACTCGCACCAGCAGGGGACCGGGGAGCTGTTTTTT
TRBV7-2,many,TRBJ2-7,NA,CASSTTVSYEQYF,TGTGCCAGCAGCACGACAGTGTCCTACGAGCAGTACTTC
TRBV24-1,NA,TRBJ2-3,TRBD2,CASTPGLAAIGTADTQYF,TGTGCCAGCACCCCAGGACTAGCGGCAATTGGTACGGCAGATACGCAGTATTTT
TRBV4-1,NA,TRBJ2-7,NA,CASSQIRASSYEQYF,TGCGCCAGCAGCCAAATAAGAGCCAGCTCCTACGAGCAGTACTTC
TRBV2,few,TRBJ2-1,NA,CASSPSEGDHNEQFF,TGTGCCAGCTCTCCCAGTGAGGGGGATCACAATGAGCAGTTCTTC
TRBV6-2/TRBV6-3,NA,TRBJ2-3,NA,CASSTTQSTDTQYF,TGTGCCAGCAGTACCACACAGAGCACAGATACGCAGTATTTT
TRBV9,few,TRBJ2-3,NA,CASSVGLDTQYF,TGTGCCAGCAGCGTAGGTTTGGATACGCAGTATTTT
TRBV13,few,TRBJ2-1,NA,CASRDAYNEQFF,TGTGCCAGCAGGGACGCGTACAATGAGCAGTTCTTC
TRBV5-5,NA,TRBJ1-4,NA,CASSLRPEGEKLFF,TGTGCCAGCAGCTTGCGGCCGGAAGGGGAAAAACTGTTTTTT
TRBV5-4,NA,TRBJ2-7,TRBD1,CASSEGQGLYEQYF,TGTGCCAGCAGCGAGGGACAGGGGCTTTACGAGCAGTACTTC
TRBV28,few,TRBJ2-5,NA,CASSSHYGGLSETQYF,TGTGCCAGCAGTTCCCACTACGGGGGGCTGTCGGAGACCCAGTACTTC
TRBV19,NA,TRBJ2-3,NA,CAKSRDSSTDTQYF,TGTGCCAAATCCCGAGACAGCAGCACAGATACGCAGTATTTT
TRBV18,many,TRBJ2-3,NA,CASSPRGVSTDTQYF,TGTGCCAGCTCACCACGTGGGGTTAGCACAGATACGCAGTATTTT
TRBV28,NA,TRBJ1-3,NA,CASSRRDRFGGNTIYF,TGTGCCAGCAGCCGACGCGACAGGTTCGGGGGAAACACCATATATTTT
TRBV4-1,NA,TRBJ2-2,TRBD2,CASSLGLAGGPGGELFF,TGCGCCAGCAGCCTTGGACTAGCGGGAGGGCCGGGCGGGGAGCTGTTTTTT
TRBV5-1,NA,TRBJ2-5,TRBD2,CASSLTSGSGETQYF,TGCGCCAGCAGCTTGACTAGCGGGAGCGGAGAGACCCAGTACTTC
TRBV24-1,NA,TRBJ2-1,TRBD2,CATSDTGGRTNNEQFF,TGTGCCACCAGTGATACTGGCGGGAGGACGAACAATGAGCAGTTCTTC
TRBV20-1,few,TRBJ2-2,NA,CSARDRKNTGELFF,TGCAGTGCTAGAGACCGAAAGAACACCGGGGAGCTGTTTTTT
TRBV2,NA,TRBJ2-7,TRBD1,CASSDMAGQVRYEQYF,TGTGCCAGCAGTGATATGGCAGGACAGGTTCGATACGAGCAGTACTTC
TRBV20-1,NA,TRBJ2-7,TRBD2,CSARLAENYEQYF,TGCAGTGCTAGACTAGCGGAGAACTACGAGCAGTACTTC